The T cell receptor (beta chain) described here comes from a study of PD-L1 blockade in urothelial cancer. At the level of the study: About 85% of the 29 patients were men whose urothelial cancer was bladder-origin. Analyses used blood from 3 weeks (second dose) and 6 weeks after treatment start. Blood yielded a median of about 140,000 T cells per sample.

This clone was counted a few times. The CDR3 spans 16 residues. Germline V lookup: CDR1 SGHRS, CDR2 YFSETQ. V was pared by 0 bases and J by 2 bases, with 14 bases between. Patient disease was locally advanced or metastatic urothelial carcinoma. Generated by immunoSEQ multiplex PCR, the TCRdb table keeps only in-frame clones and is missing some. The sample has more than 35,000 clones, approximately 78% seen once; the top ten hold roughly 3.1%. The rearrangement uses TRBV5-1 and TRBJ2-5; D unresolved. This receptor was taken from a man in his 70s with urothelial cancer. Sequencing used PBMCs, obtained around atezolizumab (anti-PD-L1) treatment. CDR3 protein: CASSLAALQRQETQYF. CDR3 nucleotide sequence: TGCGCCAGCAGCTTGGCCGCACTCCAAAGACAAGAGACCCAGTACTTC.